This T cell receptor (beta chain) was recorded in a study of cytomegalovirus exposure and HLA in healthy donors (dated by TCRdb to the late 2010s). At the level of the whole study: An earlier analysis of 550 to 700 of the donors reported about 290 Gb of sequence data and more than 90 million unique TCR beta sequences from about 200 million T cells. Both class I and class II loci were covered by HLA typing, at four-digit resolution. Roughly 320 gigabases of sequencing data and around 85 million unique TCR sequences made up an early release that covered roughly 670 HLA-typed donors. Because of strong linkage in the cohort, roughly five DR-DQ haplotypes were treated as single units for association and clustering. To study patterns of TCR occurrence, a later analysis re-analyzed previously published TCR beta repertoires from just over 650 donors and added high-resolution HLA genotyping. Along with the approximately 700-subject first cohort, a separate validation cohort of more than 90 different subjects was used. Donor age, sex, ethnicity and CMV serostatus were collected together with the repertoire data. To predict cytomegalovirus infection status, the study brought together high-throughput TCR immunosequencing, statistical association of individual TCRs with disease status, and machine learning. Rather than drawing on any new phenotypic data, the later analysis identified candidate immune exposures from TCR beta sequences and the way those sequences occurred across donors. The number of donors typed differed by locus, with 629-630 for A, B, C, DRB1 and DQB1, 522 for DQA1, nearly 610 for DPA1, and about 450 for DPB1. On average, roughly 250,000 unique TCR beta nucleotide sequences were sequenced per donor among 350 to 400 genotyped donors of the cohort, with 15% to 20% of those sequences being non-productive. The study aimed to test whether cataloging public T cell receptors could reveal signatures of past pathogen exposure. In a later genetic analysis, genome-wide SNP genotypes for about 60% of the 666 donors were used, and that subset was treated as a discovery cohort. The T cell repertoires of around 730 subjects were profiled by immunosequencing and related to cytomegalovirus serostatus. All discovery cohort repertoires had been generated on a single sequencing platform. The genetic ancestry cluster associated with self-reported Caucasian donors included over 65% of the 350 to 500 genotyped donors. An earlier analysis of some 500 of the donors applied high-throughput TCR beta sequencing to assess whether each TCR beta V gene segment acted as functional or pseudogenic. Overall results and qualifications from the work: In a later analysis, over 15,000 TCR beta sequences were associated with specific HLA alleles at a false discovery rate of 0.05. A further reported finding was that TCR beta sequences accurately predicted the HLA-A and HLA-B alleles for most subjects in the first cohort. In a later analysis, HLA-associated TCR beta chains were found to be more clonally expanded and to have lower generation probabilities than equally common non-associated chains. Strong co-occurrence of HLA alleles, especially DR and DQ, made assigning TCR associations to individual alleles difficult. Linkage disequilibrium might explain the correlated functional status among segregating V segments, but an unknown experimental factor could not be ruled out. A later analysis reported that several top co-occurrence clusters appeared linked to parvovirus B19, influenza, CMV and Epstein-Barr virus. In a later analysis, most CMV-associated TCR beta chains were found to appear HLA-restricted, with HLA associations seemingly driven largely by CMV exposure. In the study, some 160 TCR beta chains were listed as associated with cytomegalovirus. Broadly in line with IMGT annotations, most TCR beta V segments showed up in productive rearrangements about 87% or about 30% of the time in an earlier analysis of some 590 of the donors. An association between a missense DCLRE1C variant and V-gene and J-gene trimming of TCR beta chains was found in a later genetic analysis and replicated in an independent cohort. Presence/absence analyses assumed roughly uniform sequencing depth across donors, an assumption that may not hold. The classifier was reported to diagnose cytomegalovirus status with high specificity and sensitivity in both the original and validation cohorts. A later genetic analysis reported fewer N-insertions in productive TCRs among donors in an Asian-associated ancestry cluster than the roughly 690-donor mean. Because HLA typing was missing for some donors at each locus, association tests included only the typed subset. Immune exposure information for the cohort was limited to CMV serostatus. Because counts were too low, seventeen rarely observed V segments, including chromosome 9 orphons, were left out of the earlier analysis of about 620 of the donors. Only TCR beta chains were sequenced in this cohort, and the absence of alpha or paired-chain data limited detectable features. It was suggested by the authors that the approach could potentially be generalized to other disease states and immunological phenotypes. Three of the identified cytomegalovirus-associated TCR beta chains were confirmed in vitro to be specific for cytomegalovirus antigens. A cluster of highly shared sequence variants was judged likely to represent a technical artifact of the sequencing pipeline. According to a later analysis, TCR association rates differed among HLA loci, with DRB1 alleles showing the most associated TCRs and HLA-C alleles showing the fewest. While some public TCRs were present in many individuals, most TCR sequences turned up only very rarely across donors. The 87-base-pair reads could not distinguish some IMGT-functional V segments, including TRBV6-2 and TRBV6-3, so those segments were excluded.

The library was built by means of the immunoSEQ multiplex PCR assay. For the multiplex PCR, a mixture combining 60 forward primers for TCR Vbeta segments and 13 reverse primers for TCR Jbeta segments was used. A multiplex PCR assay on genomic DNA amplified the CDR3 region of rearranged TCR beta genes. The amplified TCR beta libraries were sequenced on the Illumina HiSeq System as 87-base-pair reads. Per the authors' processing: A later analysis counted 75 million to 100 million unique TCR beta chains across the 666 repertoires, and 10 million to 11 million of these chains were shared by at least two donors. Raw reads were error-corrected and collapsed into unique sequences with a nearest-neighbor algorithm that merged closely related sequences to remove PCR and sequencing errors. Alignment of CDR3 sequences to IMGT reference sequences was used to assign V, D and J gene segments. For a sequence to be retained, a match of at least six nucleotides to both a V gene segment and a J gene segment was required. A rearrangement counted as productive if the CDR3 had no stop codons and remained in frame with V and J, and every other rearrangement counted as non-productive. CDR3 was defined according to IMGT convention as the region running from the second conserved V-encoded cysteine to the conserved J-encoded phenylalanine. Sequences without an unambiguous match to a single V gene segment were excluded from the earlier analysis of 587 of the donors. An earlier analysis of roughly 590 of the donors called V segments functional above 56.7% productive rearrangements and segregating when the between-donor standard deviation exceeded 5%. A statistical classification framework was built for diagnosing cytomegalovirus status from the catalog of TCR beta chain sequences. V and J gene assignment, in a later analysis, came from comparing TCR nucleotide sequences with IMGT/GENE-DB human TR gene sequences. In a later analysis, CDR3 sequences and most-parsimonious VDJ recombination scenarios were assigned using the TCRdist pipeline. In a later analysis, each TCR beta chain was defined by its CDR3 amino acid sequence together with its V-gene family, and reads lacking a unique V-gene family were excluded. To address suspected cross-contamination and a sequencing artifact, a later analysis removed over 500 highly shared, low-generation-probability nucleotide sequences. In a later analysis, a clonal expansion index was calculated for each public chain from normalized within-repertoire ranks of inferred template counts. In a later analysis, generation probabilities were computed with a VDJ recombination model fitted to out-of-frame rearrangements, and the resulting probabilities were checked against IGoR. In a later analysis, hypergeometric tests were used to score TCR-TCR, TCR-HLA and TCR-CMV co-occurrence, with a repertoire-size bias correction applied to TCR pairs. In a later analysis, false discovery rates were estimated by permuting HLA or CMV assignments 20 times. In a later analysis, co-occurring TCRs were grouped with DBSCAN, and TCRdist sequence similarity was added when clustering was performed within HLA-allele-positive subsets. Repertoires with fewer than 30,000 or more than 120,000 public chains, plus five repertoires with anomalous nucleotide sharing, were excluded from co-occurrence clustering. TCRdb mirrors the immuneACCESS table, restricted to in-frame sequences. Some clones are absent from its copies; in checked studies, under half trace to an unresolved V gene, and the reason for the others is unknown. The V and J calls and the clone size are those of that table, but D and trimming were determined from the DNA. Recorded for this sample are 150,000 to 200,000 clones; more than 60% of them occurred a single time. Of the sample, over 4% falls within the top ten clones.

V ends up 4 bases short and J 4 bases short, with an unmatched junction base count of 4. The cysteine opens and the phenylalanine closes a CDR3 of 15 amino acids. The only DNA kept is the CDR3, 45 bases in frame from the first base. The germline V gene sets CDR1 to SGHRS and CDR2 to YFSETQ. The cohort was made up of 666 healthy bone marrow donors. At the time of sampling, all cohort members were nominally healthy, though unrecorded immune exposures were likely present. The donor was CMV seronegative and belonged to the group of 352 seronegative cohort members. Each donor provided a peripheral blood sample, and peripheral blood mononuclear cells were used for TCR beta sequencing. The Qiagen DNeasy Blood Extraction Kit was used to extract genomic DNA from the blood cell samples. Remarks on this clone: There is no known antigen for this receptor. No base-level quality is on record; no much larger clone is a single base apart.

The sequence joins TRBV5-1 to TRBJ2-1; a stretch of 11 junction bases matches TRBD2. The specimen sequenced was PBMCs. The clonotype was recovered from a male donor in good health and CMV-seronegative. The CDR3 protein is CASSMTSGAYNEQFF. Read as DNA, the sequence is TGCGCCAGCAGCATGACTAGCGGGGCTTACAATGAGCAGTTCTTC.